A single T cell receptor (beta chain) is shown here with its context. Germline V gene sequence: CDR1 MNHEY, CDR2 SVGEGT. The CDR3 runs 14 residues. V gave up 3 bases and J gave up 9 bases; unmatched junction bases: 8. As handled by the study authors: Reference gene primer amplification gave nucleated cell count estimates. Produced via immunoSEQ multiplex PCR; TCRdb's table is partial and in-frame only. From that table come the V and J calls and clone size; the DNA was used to work out D and trimming. The sample yields about 170,000 clones, approximately 84% seen once. This sample is part of a study of blood T cell repertoires in COVID-19. The overall study: Both acute and convalescent COVID-19 samples were obtained from the United States, Italy and Spain. The analysed material was cDNA or gDNA that came from T cells, B-cell-depleted T cells, or PBMCs.

One Seattle source followed patients from active infection through their disease course. The sequenced material came from peripheral blood. The TCR sequence derives from an elderly woman with COVID-19, enrolled during active disease. The rearrangement links TRBV6-2 or TRBV6-3 to TRBJ2-1; 7 bases align to TRBD2. The CDR3 DNA is TGTGCCAGCAGTTATGGGGGGGTTTCCTTTGAGCAGTTCTTC. Residues: CASSYGGVSFEQFF.